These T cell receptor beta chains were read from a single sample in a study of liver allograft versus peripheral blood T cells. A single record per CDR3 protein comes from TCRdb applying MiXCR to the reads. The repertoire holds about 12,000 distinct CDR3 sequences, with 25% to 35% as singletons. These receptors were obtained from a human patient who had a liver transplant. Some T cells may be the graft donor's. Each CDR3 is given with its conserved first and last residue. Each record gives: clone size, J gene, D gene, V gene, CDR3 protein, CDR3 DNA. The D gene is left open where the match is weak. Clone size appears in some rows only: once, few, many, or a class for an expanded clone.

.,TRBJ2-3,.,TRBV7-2,CASSLASLGGTDTQYF,TGTGCCAGCAGCTTAGCCTCTCTAGGGGGCACAGATACGCAGTATTTT
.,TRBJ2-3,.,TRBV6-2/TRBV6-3,CASSYSGTGFSGGPRDTQYF,TGTGCCAGCAGTTACTCCGGGACAGGGTTTAGCGGGGGGCCCAGAGATACGCAGTATTTT
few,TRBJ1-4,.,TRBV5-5,CASSLGQPNEKLFF,TGTGCCAGCAGCTTAGGACAGCCTAATGAAAAACTGTTTTTT
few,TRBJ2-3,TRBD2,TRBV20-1,CSAKPLAGATDTQYF,TGCAGTGCCAAACCTCTAGCGGGGGCCACAGATACGCAGTATTTT
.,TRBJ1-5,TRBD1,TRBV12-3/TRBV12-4,CASSYRGHQPQHF,TGTGCCAGCAGTTACAGGGGGCATCAGCCCCAGCATTTT
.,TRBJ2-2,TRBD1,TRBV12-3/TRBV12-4,CASINGQGSNTGELFF,TGTGCCAGCATTAATGGACAGGGGTCGAACACCGGGGAGCTGTTTTTT
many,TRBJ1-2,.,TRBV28,CASESRIYGYTF,TGTGCCAGCGAGTCAAGGATCTATGGCTACACCTTC
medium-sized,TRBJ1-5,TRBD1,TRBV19,CASRGTGYGNQPQHF,TGTGCCAGTAGGGGGACAGGTTATGGCAATCAGCCCCAGCATTTT
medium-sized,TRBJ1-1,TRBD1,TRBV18,CASSRGTVNTEAFF,TGTGCCAGCTCACGCGGGACAGTGAACACTGAAGCTTTCTTT
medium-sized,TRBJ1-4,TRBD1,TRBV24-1,CATSDDRGGFF,TGTGCCACCAGTGACGACAGGGGCGGGTTTTTT
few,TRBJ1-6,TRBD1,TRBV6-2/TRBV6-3,CASRPGQANSPLHF,TGTGCCAGCAGGCCGGGACAGGCGAATTCACCCCTCCACTTT
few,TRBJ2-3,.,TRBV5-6,CASSRPRTDNTDTQYF,TGTGCCAGCAGCCGCCCCCGGACAGACAACACAGATACGCAGTATTTT
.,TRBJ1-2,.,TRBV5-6,CASSLYVGSGPGNYGYTF,TGTGCCAGCAGCCTCTACGTAGGTTCGGGTCCGGGTAACTATGGCTACACCTTC
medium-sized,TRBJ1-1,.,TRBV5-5,CASRLGGTGMNTEAFF,TGTGCCAGCAGGCTAGGCGGGACGGGGATGAACACTGAAGCTTTCTTT
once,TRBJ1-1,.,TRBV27,CASSALAPMNTEAFF,TGTGCCAGCAGTGCCCTCGCGCCTATGAACACTGAAGCTTTCTTT
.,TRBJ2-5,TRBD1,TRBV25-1,CASSEYRTGFQETQYF,TGTGCCAGCAGTGAATACAGGACAGGGTTCCAAGAGACCCAGTACTTC
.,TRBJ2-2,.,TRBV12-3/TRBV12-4,CASSLMDGNTGELFF,TGTGCCAGCAGTTTAATGGACGGAAACACCGGGGAGCTGTTTTTT
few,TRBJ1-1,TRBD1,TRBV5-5,CASSRQGWNTEAFF,TGTGCCAGCAGTAGACAGGGTTGGAACACTGAAGCTTTCTTT
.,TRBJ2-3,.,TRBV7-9,CASSPRVVSGPTDTQYF,TGTGCCAGCAGCCCCCGTGTGGTTAGCGGCCCCACAGATACGCAGTATTTT
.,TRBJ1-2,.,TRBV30,CALRGASYGYTF,TGTGCACTCCGTGGGGCCTCCTATGGCTACACCTTC
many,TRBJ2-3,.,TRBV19,CASSIRGASTDTQYF,TGTGCCAGTAGTATAAGAGGGGCCAGCACAGATACGCAGTATTTT
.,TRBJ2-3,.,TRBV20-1,CSAGNGGQSDTQYF,TGCAGTGCTGGGAATGGGGGGCAGTCAGATACGCAGTATTTT
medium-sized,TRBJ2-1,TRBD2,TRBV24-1,CATSEWGGKLNEQFF,TGTGCCACCAGTGAGTGGGGGGGAAAACTCAATGAGCAGTTCTTC
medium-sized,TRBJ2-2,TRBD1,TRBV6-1,CASRRNGGTGNTGELFF,TGTGCCAGCAGACGAAACGGCGGGACAGGGAACACCGGGGAGCTGTTTTTT
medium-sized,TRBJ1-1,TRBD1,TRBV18,CASSLNQDRRYTEAFF,TGTGCCAGCTCACTCAACCAGGACAGGAGGTACACTGAAGCTTTCTTT
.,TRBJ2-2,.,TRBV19,CASSIRGETGELFF,TGTGCCAGTAGTATTAGGGGTGAAACCGGGGAGCTGTTTTTT
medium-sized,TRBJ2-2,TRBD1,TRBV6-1,CASQGETGGGSTGELFF,TGTGCCAGCCAAGGGGAGACAGGGGGGGGAAGCACCGGGGAGCTGTTTTTT
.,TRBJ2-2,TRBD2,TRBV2,CATALAGGRGGELFF,TGTGCCACCGCACTAGCGGGGGGGCGCGGCGGGGAGCTGTTTTTT
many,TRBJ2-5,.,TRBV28,CASSSSSGSGWETQYF,TGTGCCAGCAGTTCCTCTTCTGGTTCAGGGTGGGAGACCCAGTACTTC
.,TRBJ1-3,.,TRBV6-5,CASSPPGGQGNTIYF,TGTGCCAGCAGCCCTCCGGGGGGGCAAGGGAACACCATATATTTT
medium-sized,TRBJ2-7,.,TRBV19,CASSLGRTTYEQYF,TGTGCCAGTAGCCTGGGCCGGACAACCTACGAGCAGTACTTC
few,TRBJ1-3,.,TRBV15,CATSRLDSGNTIYF,TGTGCCACCAGCAGATTAGACTCTGGAAACACCATATATTTT
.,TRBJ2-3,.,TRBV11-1,CASSFGPPSSDTQYF,TGTGCCAGCAGCTTTGGTCCGCCGAGTTCAGATACGCAGTATTTT
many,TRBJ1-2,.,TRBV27,CASSLEGGRIYGYTF,TGTGCCAGCAGTTTAGAGGGTGGACGGATCTATGGCTACACCTTC
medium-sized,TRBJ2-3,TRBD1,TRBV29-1,CSVPGQGISTDTQYF,TGCAGCGTTCCCGGACAGGGCATTAGCACAGATACGCAGTATTTT
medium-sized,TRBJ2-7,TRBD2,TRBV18,CASSLNSGTSASYEQYF,TGTGCCAGCTCACTTAACTCCGGGACTAGCGCCTCCTACGAGCAGTACTTC
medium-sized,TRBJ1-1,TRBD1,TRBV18,CASSPKDRGRGTEAFF,TGTGCCAGCTCACCCAAAGACAGGGGGCGTGGCACTGAAGCTTTCTTT
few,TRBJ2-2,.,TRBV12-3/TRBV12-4,CASTWSGELFF,TGTGCCAGCACCTGGAGCGGGGAGCTGTTTTTT
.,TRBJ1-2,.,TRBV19,CASSKRGFGQFLYGYTF,TGTGCCAGTAGTAAGAGGGGGTTCGGACAGTTCCTCTATGGCTACACCTTC
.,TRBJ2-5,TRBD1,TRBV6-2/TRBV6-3,CASRNGQGVGTQYF,TGTGCCAGCAGAAACGGACAGGGGGTGGGGACCCAGTACTTC
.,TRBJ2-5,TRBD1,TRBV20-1,CSARDFNRGGETQYF,TGCAGTGCTAGAGATTTCAACAGGGGTGGGGAGACCCAGTACTTC
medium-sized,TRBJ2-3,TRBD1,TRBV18,CASSPRQGAATDTQYF,TGTGCCAGCTCCCCACGACAGGGGGCAGCCACAGATACGCAGTATTTT
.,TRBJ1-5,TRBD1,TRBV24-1,CATSGGDRGIKSNQPQHF,TGTGCCACCAGTGGGGGGGACAGGGGAATAAAAAGCAATCAGCCCCAGCATTTT
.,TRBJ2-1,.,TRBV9,CASSPPEGSLKGEQFF,TGTGCCAGCAGCCCGCCGGAGGGTTCCCTAAAGGGTGAGCAGTTCTTC
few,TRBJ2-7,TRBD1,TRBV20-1,CSARPGQGSREQYF,TGCAGTGCTAGACCGGGACAGGGATCGCGCGAGCAGTACTTC